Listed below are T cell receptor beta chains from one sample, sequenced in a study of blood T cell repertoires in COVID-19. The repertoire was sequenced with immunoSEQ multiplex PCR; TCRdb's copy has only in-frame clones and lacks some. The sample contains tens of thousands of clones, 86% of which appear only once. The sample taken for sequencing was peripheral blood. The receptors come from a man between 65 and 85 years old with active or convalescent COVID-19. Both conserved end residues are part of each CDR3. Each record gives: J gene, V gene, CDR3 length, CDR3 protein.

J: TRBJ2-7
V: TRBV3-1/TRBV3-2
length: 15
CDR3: CASSLSPGGLAEQYF

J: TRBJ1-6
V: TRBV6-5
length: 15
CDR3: CASSPTGRPNSPLHF

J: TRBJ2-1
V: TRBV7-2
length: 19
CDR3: CASSLVGGTSGSLYNEQFF

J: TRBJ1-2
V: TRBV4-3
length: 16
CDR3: CASSRWSGALNYGYTF

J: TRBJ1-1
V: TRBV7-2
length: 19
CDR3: CASSPHPRQGTTMNTEAFF

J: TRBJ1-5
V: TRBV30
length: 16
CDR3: CAWSVHTGGRPQPQHF

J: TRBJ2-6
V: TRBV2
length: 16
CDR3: CASSEQGSAGANVLTF

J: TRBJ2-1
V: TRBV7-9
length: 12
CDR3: CASSFDYHEQFF

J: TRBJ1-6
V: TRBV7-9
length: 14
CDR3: CASSFGTGGSPLHF

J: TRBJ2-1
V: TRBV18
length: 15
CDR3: CASSSGLVEDNEQFF

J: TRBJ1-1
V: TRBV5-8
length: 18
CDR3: CASRAVRDSRGRRTEAFF

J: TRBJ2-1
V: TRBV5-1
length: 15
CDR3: CASMGGTGNYNEQFF

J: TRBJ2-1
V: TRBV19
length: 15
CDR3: CASTRGRVSYNEQFF

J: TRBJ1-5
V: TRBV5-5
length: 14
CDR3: CASRMGLGNQPQHF

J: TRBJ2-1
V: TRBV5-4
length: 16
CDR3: CASSFPPGSPSNEQFF

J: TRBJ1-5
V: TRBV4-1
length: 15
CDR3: CASSQDSVPNQPQHF

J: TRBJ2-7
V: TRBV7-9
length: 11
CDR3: CASSLLAEQYF

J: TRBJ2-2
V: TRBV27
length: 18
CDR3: CASSLSSSGIKGAGELFF

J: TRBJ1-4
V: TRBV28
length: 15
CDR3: CASSRRTGLNEKLFF

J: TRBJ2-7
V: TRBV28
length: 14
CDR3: CATKSGQGPYEQYF

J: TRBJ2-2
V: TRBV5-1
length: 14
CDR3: CASSGGDNTGELFF

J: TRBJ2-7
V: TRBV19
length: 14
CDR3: CASSMTGSLYEQYF

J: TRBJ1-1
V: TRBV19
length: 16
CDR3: CASSIATRGKNTEAFF

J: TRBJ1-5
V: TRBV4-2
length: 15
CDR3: CASSQDHGADQPQHF

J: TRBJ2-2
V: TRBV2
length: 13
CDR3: CASRDTYTGELFF

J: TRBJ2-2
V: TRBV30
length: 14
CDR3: CAWSRVRNTGELFF

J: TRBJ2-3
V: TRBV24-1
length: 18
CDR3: CATSDFTGGLSSTDTQYF

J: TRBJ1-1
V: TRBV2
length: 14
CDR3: CASSEARLNTEAFF

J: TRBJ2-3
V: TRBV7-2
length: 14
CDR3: CASNPGQVTDTQYF

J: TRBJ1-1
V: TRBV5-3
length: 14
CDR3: CARTSWPENTEAFF

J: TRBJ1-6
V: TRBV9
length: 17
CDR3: CASSVASWGTANSPLHF